The 28 T cell receptor beta chains listed next were all sequenced from one sample in a study of OX40 agonist ivuxolimab in advanced cancers. The library was generated by the immunoSEQ multiplex PCR assay. Not all clones reach the TCRdb copy of this immuneACCESS table, which keeps in-frame sequences only. Checked studies attribute under half of the gap to unresolved V genes and leave the rest unexplained. Recorded for this sample are 77,000 or so clones; over 80% of them occurred a single time. The top ten hold around 0.54% of the sample. Sequenced material: CD4+ or CD8+ T cells sorted from blood, taken in a trial of the OX40 agonist ivuxolimab. Receptors were obtained from an adult with an advanced solid tumor such as melanoma, head and neck, liver or kidney cancer.

The genes are TRBV30 and TRBJ1-1; no reliable D call. V was pared by 0 bases and J by 7 bases, with 12 bases between. The CDR3 length is 13 residues. Germline V gives CDR1 GTSNPN, CDR2 SVGIG (reference sequence). CDR3 sequence reads: CAWSVRAALEAFF. CDR3 coding DNA: TGTGCCTGGAGTGTAAGGGCAGCCCTTGAAGCTTTCTTT.

The genes are TRBV29-1 and TRBJ1-2, with 9 bases aligning to TRBD1. The CDR3 runs 13 residues. The germline V gene has CDR1 SQVTM and CDR2 ANQGSEA. With 4 bases clipped from V and 6 bases from J, the junction kept 6 bases outside the gene matches. CDR3 bases: TGCAGCGTTGGGGCCTGGACAGGGGATGGCTACACCTTC. Its protein product is CSVGAWTGDGYTF.

The V and J genes are TRBV11-2 and TRBJ2-3, with 8 bases identical to TRBD1. The CDR3 is 16 residues long. Trimming removed 3 bases from V and 4 bases from J; junction bases left unmatched: 9. CDR1 and CDR2 from the germline V gene are SGHAT and FQNNGV. CDR3 protein: CASSFTQGASADTQYF. For the CDR3, the DNA is TGTGCCAGCAGCTTTACCCAGGGGGCCTCCGCAGATACGCAGTATTTT.

The chain recombines TRBV4-1 with TRBJ1-2, with D possibly TRBD1 on 5 matching bases. The ends were cut back, 4 bases at V and 9 bases at J, with 18 bases in the middle. Germline V gene sequence: CDR1 MGHRA, CDR2 YSYEKL. This CDR3 has 14 amino acids. CDR3 nucleotide sequence: TGCGCCAGCAGCCGAAGTGGGGGGGACCGGCGCTACACCTTC. Protein: CASSRSGGDRRYTF.

The CDR3 reads CASRADTLGEQYF. CDR3 coding DNA: TGTGCCAGCAGAGCAGACACCTTAGGCGAGCAGTACTTC. The V call is TRBV6-5, the J call TRBJ2-7; D is ambiguous. The germline V gene has CDR1 MNHEY and CDR2 SVGAGI. Between the trimmed V and J ends, which lost 6 bases and 6 bases, there was a span of 15 bases. The CDR3 is made up of 13 amino acids.

About this clone itself: Other DNA sequences in the same sample also yield this CDR3. The V gene is TRBV18, the J gene TRBJ2-3; D unresolved. The length of the CDR3 is 11 residues. V was cut by 3 bases and J by 4 bases, with 2 bases left in between. Germline assignment: CDR1 KGHSH and CDR2 LQKENI. This CDR3 is CASSPSDTQYF. In DNA form, the CDR3 reads TGTGCCAGCTCACCGTCAGATACGCAGTATTTT.

V usage is TRBV18 and J usage is TRBJ2-7; TRBD2 aligns across 10 bases. After removal of 2 bases from V and 7 bases from J, the junction contained 11 bases not matched to a gene. The germline CDR1 and CDR2 sequences are KGHSH and LQKENI. The CDR3 length is 16 residues. Here the CDR3 reads CASSPIGSSGSREQYF. The DNA of the CDR3 is TGTGCCAGCTCACCAATTGGGTCTAGCGGGAGTCGAGAGCAGTACTTC.

The chain uses TRBV6-6 and TRBJ2-1, with D perhaps matching TRBD1 (6 bases). This CDR3 is built from 15 residues. Germline loops: CDR1 MNHNY, CDR2 SVGAGI (reference sequence). Trimming removed 8 bases from V and 4 bases from J, with 18 bases in between. For the CDR3, the DNA is TGTGCCAGCCTCGTGGGGGCCCCCAGATACAATGAGCAGTTCTTC. This codes for CASLVGAPRYNEQFF.

The chain carries TRBV4-1 and TRBJ1-2; 7 bases agree with TRBD1. Unmatched junction bases numbered 2, after V lost 0 bases and J lost 4 bases. In germline, CDR1 is MGHRA, CDR2 YSYEKL. CDR3 length: 14 residues. The CDR3 sequence is CASSQDDRAYGYTF. CDR3 sequence (DNA): TGCGCCAGCAGCCAAGACGACAGGGCCTATGGCTACACCTTC.

The genes are TRBV5-1 and TRBJ2-3, with unresolved D. CDR3 size: 13 residues. Deletions cut 2 bases from V and 4 bases from J, with 8 bases between. Germline assignment: CDR1 SGHRS and CDR2 YFSETQ. CDR3 nucleotide sequence: TGCGCCAGCAGCTTCGGAGCAGCAGATACGCAGTATTTT. As protein: CASSFGAADTQYF.

CDR3: CASSSGLAVSTDTQYF. CDR3 sequence (DNA): TGTGCCAGCAGCTCCGGACTAGCGGTTAGCACAGATACGCAGTATTTT. The chain couples TRBV7-3 to TRBJ2-3; 10 bases are a match to TRBD2. The V segment lost 4 bases and the J segment 0 bases; nucleotides outside the gene matches: 4. Germline V gives CDR1 SGHTA, CDR2 FQGTGA. The CDR3 loop spans 16 amino acids. The entire variable domain, with the rest obtained from reference TRBV7-3 and TRBJ2-3, is as follows: GAGVSQTPSNKVTEKGKYVELRCDPISGHTALYWYRQSLGQGPEFLIYFQGTGAADDSGLPNDRFFAVRPEGSVSTLKIQRTERGDSAVYLCASSSGLAVSTDTQYFGPGTRLTVL.

The chain has TRBV6-1 and TRBJ2-3; D is undetermined. The CDR3 is made up of 16 amino acids. CDR1 is MNHNS, CDR2 SASEGT, per germline. Trimming left V 2 bases short and J 6 bases short, with 18 bases between. The CDR3 sequence: CASSERSWVAEDTQYF. DNA for the CDR3: TGTGCCAGCAGTGAAAGGAGTTGGGTGGCAGAGGATACGCAGTATTTT.

V and J are TRBV27 and TRBJ2-5; TRBD1 matches at 7 bases. Germline CDR1 MNHEY, CDR2 SMNVEV (reference sequence). V lost 6 bases to trimming and J lost 1 base; unmatched junction nucleotides: 5. This CDR3 has 14 amino acids. The CDR3 sequence: CASSSGQTQETQYF. As DNA, the CDR3 is TGTGCCAGCAGCTCGGGACAGACCCAAGAGACCCAGTACTTC.

This sequence joins TRBV7-9 and TRBJ2-4, with D perhaps TRBD2 (6 bases). Looked up from germline, CDR1 is SEHNR and CDR2 is FQNEAQ (reference sequence). The CDR3 is 14 residues long. Trimming pared 1 base from V and 5 bases from J, leaving 9 bases between. CDR3 sequence: CASSLDGTQNIQYF. CDR3 sequence (DNA): TGTGCCAGCAGCTTAGACGGGACTCAAAACATTCAGTACTTC. Using reference TRBV7-9 and TRBJ2-4 for the parts outside the CDR3, the full variable domain is DTGVSQNPRHKITKRGQNVTFRCDPISEHNRLYWYRQTLGQGPEFLTYFQNEAQLEKSRLLSDRFSAERPKGSFSTLEIQRTEQGDSAMYLCASSLDGTQNIQYFGAGTRLSVL.

V is TRBV7-8 and J is TRBJ1-5; 10 nucleotides align to TRBD1. The trim removed 0 bases at V and 3 bases at J, leaving 8 bases unmatched. The CDR3 is made up of 18 amino acids. In germline, CDR1 is SGHVS, CDR2 FQNEAQ. The CDR3 DNA is TGTGCCAGCAGCTTAGCCGCCGGGACAGGGGTATACAATCAGCCCCAGCATTTT. It is translated as CASSLAAGTGVYNQPQHF.

This clone was seen a single time. The V call is TRBV29-1, the J call TRBJ2-1; D could derive from TRBD1 or TRBD2 (5 bases each). V lost 7 bases to trimming and J lost 10 bases, with 14 bases between them. Germline V gives CDR1 SQVTM, CDR2 ANQGSEA. The CDR3 consists of 11 residues. This CDR3 reads CSARDLGEQFF. The CDR3, as DNA: TGCAGCGCCCGGGACCTGGGGGAGCAGTTCTTC.

This chain connects TRBV6-6 to TRBJ1-5; TRBD1 agrees at 7 bases. This CDR3 contains 15 residues. V gave up 5 bases and J gave up 2 bases; unmatched junction bases: 6. The germline V gene has CDR1 MNHNY and CDR2 SVGAGI (reference sequence). The DNA for the CDR3 is TGTGCCAGCAGTCTAGACAGGGCTGGCAATCAGCCCCAGCATTTT. Encoded protein: CASSLDRAGNQPQHF.

This clone was counted only a few times. The rearrangement joins TRBV18 to TRBJ1-2; no reliable D call. CDR1 KGHSH and CDR2 LQKENI come from the germline V gene. Deletions cut 3 bases from V and 8 bases from J, with 7 bases between. This CDR3 has 11 residues. CDR3 loop: CASSPLQGYTF. The CDR3 DNA sequence: TGTGCCAGCTCACCCCTCCAAGGCTACACCTTC.

The chain joins TRBV30 to TRBJ1-1; D unclear. V lost 4 bases and J lost 5, with 8 bases in between. This CDR3 contains 11 residues. The germline V gene has CDR1 GTSNPN and CDR2 SVGIG (reference sequence). The CDR3 loop is CAWTRRTEAFF. In DNA, the CDR3 is TGTGCCTGGACCCGACGGACTGAAGCTTTCTTT.

This rearrangement joins TRBV29-1 to TRBJ2-2, with D perhaps TRBD1 or TRBD2 (5 bases each). The V gene's germline CDR1 is SQVTM and CDR2 ANQGSEA. The CDR3 loop spans 15 amino acids. Trimming pared 5 bases from V and 8 bases from J, leaving 21 bases between. CDR3 sequence (DNA): TGCAGCGTTTATAAGGGACCCACCAATGGGGGGGAGCTGTTTTTT. Its protein is CSVYKGPTNGGELFF.

V is TRBV27 and J is TRBJ2-3; 7 nucleotides line up with TRBD1. J gave up 1 base and V 0 bases, and 4 bases lay outside the gene matches. The germline V gene has CDR1 MNHEY and CDR2 SMNVEV (reference sequence). The CDR3 has 16 amino acids. The CDR3 DNA reads as TGTGCCAGCAGTTTATCGCCCGGGACAGGCACAGATACGCAGTATTTT. Protein: CASSLSPGTGTDTQYF.

The J gene is TRBJ1-1, the V gene TRBV18; no definite D call. Per germline, CDR1 KGHSH and CDR2 LQKENI. The CDR3 contains 13 residues. The V end was cut by 6 bases, the J end by 4 bases, with 12 bases between. In DNA form, the CDR3 reads TGTGCCAGCTCCCAGGCTGGAGGCACTGAAGCTTTCTTT. This sequence encodes CASSQAGGTEAFF.

The chain employs TRBV29-1 and TRBJ1-4, with TRBD1 as a possible D gene (5 bases). Trimming stripped 4 bases from V and 7 bases from J, with 16 bases between. This CDR3 spans 14 amino acids. The germline V gene encodes CDR1 SQVTM and CDR2 ANQGSEA. CDR3 nucleotide sequence: TGCAGCGTTGGGGACGGAATTGGAAGTGAAAAACTGTTTTTT. This codes for CSVGDGIGSEKLFF.

The chain uses TRBV11-3 and TRBJ2-7; either TRBD1 or TRBD2 may supply D (6 bases each). Germline V gene sequence: CDR1 SGHNT, CDR2 YENEEA. This CDR3 is 13 amino acids long. The germline V and J ends were trimmed by 3 bases and 6 bases, with 12 bases remaining between them. The CDR3 DNA sequence: TGTGCCAGCAGCTTTCAGGAGGGGGGCGAGCAGTACTTC. It encodes CASSFQEGGEQYF.

This clone was counted a single time. The chain carries TRBV5-1 and TRBJ2-5; 7 nucleotides agree with TRBD1. Germline V gives CDR1 SGHRS, CDR2 YFSETQ. With 3 bases clipped from V and 3 bases from J, the junction kept 2 bases outside the gene matches. The CDR3 totals 13 residues. The CDR3 DNA reads TGCGCCAGCAGCTCCGGACAGGAAGAGACCCAGTACTTC. Protein: CASSSGQEETQYF.

This clone was observed once. The V and J genes are TRBV2 and TRBJ1-2; D gene uncertain. Germline CDR1 and CDR2: SNHLY and FYNNEI. This CDR3 is 14 amino acids long. V was pared by 1 base and J by 8 bases, with 14 bases between. In DNA, the CDR3 is TGTGCCAGCAGTGAAGGGGCCTGGTCCCGGGGCTACACCTTC. Translating gives CASSEGAWSRGYTF.

The CDR3 reads CASSSPGTPTAPNTGELFF. The CDR3 region has the DNA TGTGCCAGCAGCTCCCCCGGGACTCCCACGGCGCCGAACACCGGGGAGCTGTTTTTT. The chain recombines TRBV7-8 with TRBJ2-2, with D possibly being TRBD2 (6 bases). Germline V gene sequence: CDR1 SGHVS, CDR2 FQNEAQ. The CDR3 covers 19 residues. V lost 4 bases, J lost 0 bases, and 21 bases lay in between.

The chain combines TRBV6-1 with TRBJ1-5; TRBD1 is a possible D gene (5 bases). Looked up from germline, CDR1 is MNHNS and CDR2 is SASEGT. The V and J ends lost 10 bases and 0 bases respectively, with 10 bases between them. The CDR3 contains 13 residues. This CDR3 is CATGTYSNQPQHF. The CDR3, as DNA: TGTGCCACCGGGACGTATAGCAATCAGCCCCAGCATTTT.